The present entry profiles one TCR beta chain with its context. Its antigen is not yet known. Base qualities are not provided; no much larger clone lies one nucleotide away. The cohort consisted of approximately 690 healthy bone marrow donors. All cohort members were sampled while nominally healthy, although unrecorded immune exposures were likely present. The donor was CMV seronegative and was included in the group of hundreds of seronegative cohort members. A peripheral blood sample was collected from each donor, and TCR beta sequencing was performed on peripheral blood mononuclear cells. The Qiagen DNeasy Blood Extraction Kit was used to extract genomic DNA from the blood cell samples. The CDR3 covers 15 residues, taking in both the cysteine and the phenylalanine. Only the CDR3 DNA is retained, 45 bases long and in frame from the first base. CDR1 and CDR2 are drawn from the germline V gene (reference sequence): SEHNR, FQNEAQ. Clipping removes 5 bases from V and 6 bases from J, with 9 as the unmatched junction base count.

The library came from the immunoSEQ multiplex PCR assay. For the multiplex PCR, a mixture combining 60 forward primers for TCR Vbeta segments and 13 reverse primers for TCR Jbeta segments was used. The CDR3 region of rearranged TCR beta genes was amplified from genomic DNA by a multiplex PCR assay. The amplified TCR beta libraries were sequenced on the Illumina HiSeq System as 87-base-pair reads. The authors processed their data as follows. A later analysis counted about 80 million unique TCR beta chains across the 666 repertoires, and around 9.9 million of these chains were shared by at least two donors. A nearest-neighbor algorithm error-corrected the raw reads and collapsed the reads into unique sequences, merging closely related sequences to remove PCR and sequencing errors. V, D and J gene segments were assigned by aligning CDR3 sequences to IMGT reference sequences. For a sequence to be retained, a match of at least six nucleotides to both a V gene segment and a J gene segment was required. Rearrangements were classified as productive when the CDR3 lacked stop codons and remained in frame with V and J, and all other rearrangements were classified as non-productive. CDR3 was defined according to IMGT convention as the region running from the second conserved V-encoded cysteine to the conserved J-encoded phenylalanine. In an earlier analysis of some 550 of the donors, sequences lacking an unambiguous match to a single V gene segment were excluded. In an earlier analysis of several hundred of the donors, V segments were called functional above 56.7% productive rearrangements and were called segregating when the between-donor standard deviation exceeded 5%. A statistical classification framework was built to diagnose cytomegalovirus status from the catalog of TCR beta chain sequences. In a later analysis, TCR nucleotide sequences were compared against IMGT/GENE-DB human TR gene sequences so that V and J genes could be assigned. The TCRdist pipeline was used in a later analysis to assign CDR3 sequences and most-parsimonious VDJ recombination scenarios. In a later analysis, each TCR beta chain was defined by its CDR3 amino acid sequence together with its V-gene family, and reads without a unique V-gene family were excluded. In a later analysis, approximately 640 highly shared, low-generation-probability nucleotide sequences were removed to address suspected cross-contamination and a sequencing artifact. In a later analysis, a clonal expansion index was calculated for each public chain from normalized within-repertoire ranks of inferred template counts. Generation probabilities in a later analysis came from a VDJ recombination model fitted to out-of-frame rearrangements, and those results were checked against IGoR. In a later analysis, TCR-TCR, TCR-HLA and TCR-CMV co-occurrence was scored with hypergeometric tests, and a repertoire-size bias correction was applied to TCR pairs. A later analysis estimated false discovery rates by permuting HLA or CMV assignments 20 times. In a later analysis, co-occurring TCRs were grouped with DBSCAN, and TCRdist sequence similarity was added when clustering was performed within HLA-allele-positive subsets. Repertoires with fewer than 30,000 or more than 120,000 public chains, plus five repertoires with anomalous nucleotide sharing, were excluded from co-occurrence clustering. TCRdb re-hosts the immuneACCESS table, in-frame sequences only. Its copies lack some clones; in the studies checked, an unresolved V gene accounts for under half of them, and the cause for the rest is not known. V, J and clone size derive from that table, while D and trimming were established from the DNA sequence. This sample comprises around 150,000 clones, around 77% of them detected only once. The leading ten clones occupy 2% of the sample.

This specimen belongs to a study of cytomegalovirus exposure and HLA in healthy donors listed by TCRdb under 2017. Background on the whole study: An earlier analysis of approximately 600 of the donors reported about 250 Gb of sequence data and 100 million to 140 million unique TCR beta sequences from 150 million to 200 million T cells. An early release that covered several hundred HLA-typed donors contained about 300 gigabases of sequencing data and about 84 million unique TCR sequences. Of the roughly 400 genotyped donors, 65% to 90% fell in the genetic ancestry cluster associated with self-reported Caucasian donors. The aim of the study was to test whether cataloging public T cell receptors could identify signatures of past pathogen exposure. The study profiled the T cell repertoires of around 700 subjects by immunosequencing and related them to cytomegalovirus serostatus. In addition to the first cohort of 650 to 750 subjects, a separate validation cohort of over 90 different subjects was used. To predict cytomegalovirus infection status, the study brought together high-throughput TCR immunosequencing, statistical association of individual TCRs with disease status, and machine learning. In a later analysis, previously published TCR beta repertoires from about 670 donors were re-analyzed and high-resolution HLA genotyping was added so that TCR occurrence patterns could be studied. Rather than using new phenotypic data, the later analysis identified candidate immune exposures from TCR beta sequences and from how often those sequences occurred across donors. An earlier analysis of some 500 of the donors applied high-throughput TCR beta sequencing to assess whether each TCR beta V gene segment acted as functional or pseudogenic. Donor age, sex, ethnicity and CMV serostatus were collected together with the repertoire data. A later genetic analysis used genome-wide SNP genotypes for 398 of the 666 donors, treating that subset as a discovery cohort. All discovery cohort repertoires had been generated on a single sequencing platform. HLA typing covered class I and class II loci at four-digit resolution. Typing coverage differed by locus: A, B, C, DRB1 and DQB1 were typed in roughly 620-640 donors, DQA1 in around 500, DPA1 in around 600, and DPB1 in just under 480. Five DR-DQ haplotypes were treated as single units for association and clustering because of strong linkage in the cohort. Among around 400 genotyped donors of the cohort, an average of around 240,000 unique TCR beta nucleotide sequences were sequenced per donor, around 18% of them non-productive. Results the study describes overall, beyond this receptor: Some IMGT-functional V segments, including TRBV6-2 and TRBV6-3, could not be told apart with the 87-base-pair reads, so those segments were excluded. A cluster of highly shared sequence variants was judged likely to represent a technical artifact of the sequencing pipeline. A later analysis reported that several top co-occurrence clusters appeared linked to parvovirus B19, influenza, CMV and Epstein-Barr virus. A further reported finding was that TCR beta sequences accurately predicted the HLA-A and HLA-B alleles for most subjects in the first cohort. Compared with equally common non-associated chains, HLA-associated TCR beta chains in a later analysis were more clonally expanded and had lower generation probabilities. V-gene and J-gene trimming of TCR beta chains was associated with a missense DCLRE1C variant in a later genetic analysis, and the association was replicated in an independent cohort. Because some donors lacked HLA typing at each locus, the association tests relied only on the typed subset. In an earlier analysis of approximately 590 of the donors, most TCR beta V segments appeared in productive rearrangements about 87% or about 30% of the time, broadly matching IMGT annotations. Correlated functional status among segregating V segments might be attributable to linkage disequilibrium, but an unknown experimental factor could not be ruled out. Compared with the 666-donor mean, donors in an Asian-associated ancestry cluster had fewer N-insertions in productive TCRs, according to a later genetic analysis. A few of the identified cytomegalovirus-associated TCR beta chains were confirmed in vitro to be specific for cytomegalovirus antigens. In a later analysis, most CMV-associated TCR beta chains were found to appear HLA-restricted, with HLA associations seemingly driven largely by CMV exposure. The classifier was reported to diagnose cytomegalovirus status with high specificity and sensitivity in both the original cohort and the validation cohort. It was suggested by the authors that the approach could potentially be generalized to other disease states and immunological phenotypes. The presence/absence analyses assumed that sequencing depth was roughly uniform across donors, and that assumption may not be true. Most TCR sequences were seen in very few donors, while some public TCRs were found in many individuals. In the study, 150 to 200 TCR beta chains were listed as associated with cytomegalovirus. The only immune exposure information available for the cohort was CMV serostatus. A later analysis found that TCR association rates varied across HLA loci, with DRB1 alleles showing the most associated TCRs and HLA-C alleles the fewest. Strong co-occurrence of HLA alleles, especially DR and DQ, made assigning TCR associations to individual alleles difficult. In this cohort, only TCR beta chains were sequenced, and detectable features were limited by the absence of alpha or paired-chain data. Specific HLA alleles were associated with roughly 17,000 TCR beta sequences at a false discovery rate of 0.05 in a later analysis. About 17 rarely observed V segments, including chromosome 9 orphons, were excluded from the earlier analysis of 550 to 700 of the donors because counts were too low.

The sequence was obtained from a man aged 30-40 years in good health and CMV-seronegative. The chain uses TRBV7-9 and TRBJ2-1; TRBD1 matches 8 bases in the middle. The sequencing input was PBMCs. Here is the DNA: TGTGCCAGCAGCCCGGGACAGGTGGGGAGCAATGAGCAGTTCTTC. Protein translation: CASSPGQVGSNEQFF.